The clone carrying this T cell receptor (beta chain) has just a few counts. As yet, its antigen is unknown. CDR1 and CDR2 from the germline V gene are MNHNS and SASEGT. V was cut by 4 bases and J by 5 bases, with 17 bases left in between. CDR3 length: 15 amino acids. The data are from a study of response to subunit inactivated influenza vaccine. TCRdb recomputed calls from the RT-PCR reads with MiXCR, one row per CDR3 protein. The sample yields 600,000 to 850,000 distinct CDR3 sequences, around 15% seen once. The study, taken as a whole, reports: The authors suggested that few new T cells are recruited per seasonal influenza vaccination.

The origin of this receptor is a man aged 45-65 years who received an inactivated influenza vaccine. The material sequenced was PBMCs from blood, taken around two weeks before vaccination. The gene calls are TRBV6-1 and TRBJ2-5; either TRBD1 or TRBD2 may fit D (5 bases each). CDR3 in amino acids: CASSANFGAAETQYF. As DNA, the CDR3 is TGTGCCAGCAGTGCGAATTTCGGGGCCGCCGAGACCCAGTACTTC.